These 31 T cell receptor beta chains share one sample of origin, sequenced in a study of cytomegalovirus exposure and HLA in healthy donors. Amplification used 60 Vbeta primers and 13 Jbeta primers. The table came from immunoSEQ multiplex PCR; TCRdb's copy has only in-frame clones and leaves some out. The table lists 200,000 or so clones, 82% of them singletons. Source material: PBMCs. Source of these receptors: a woman between 50 and 59 years old in good health and CMV-seropositive.

J is TRBJ1-1 and V is TRBV29-1, with D unresolved. Trimming pared 2 bases from V and 0 bases from J, leaving 13 bases between. This CDR3 contains 15 residues. Germline CDR1 is SQVTM and CDR2 is ANQGSEA. The CDR3 reads CSVENTGQMNTEAFF. The DNA for the CDR3 is TGCAGCGTTGAAAATACTGGGCAGATGAACACTGAAGCTTTCTTT. The full variable domain, with the rest looked up from reference TRBV29-1 and TRBJ1-1, is SAVISQKPSRDICQRGTSLTIQCQVDSQVTMMFWYRQQPGQSLTLIATANQGSEATYESGFVIDKFPISRPNLTFSTLTVSNMSPEDSSIYLCSVENTGQMNTEAFFGQGTRLTVV.

The chain has TRBV2 and TRBJ1-5; D ambiguous. Germline V gene data show CDR1 as SNHLY and CDR2 as FYNNEI. CDR3 size: 13 residues. Trimming removed 7 bases from V and 2 bases from J, with 9 bases in between. CDR3 in amino acids: CASKVGGNQPQHF. CDR3 nucleotide sequence: TGTGCCAGCAAGGTAGGAGGCAATCAGCCCCAGCATTTT.

The chain links TRBV7-2 to TRBJ1-3; D is unresolved. CDR3 length: 16 residues. In germline, CDR1 is SGHTA, CDR2 FQGNSA. Trimming pared 2 bases from V and 0 bases from J, leaving 11 bases between. The CDR3 region is CASSLSPMSSGNTIYF. DNA of the CDR3: TGTGCCAGCAGCTTATCCCCAATGAGCTCTGGAAACACCATATATTTT.

The DNA for the CDR3 is TGTGCCAGCAGCTTGGCGGGACTAGGGGCCGGGGAGCTGTTTTTT. This codes for CASSLAGLGAGELFF. The chain combines TRBV5-4 with TRBJ2-2, with 8 bases fitting TRBD2. The V gene's germline CDR1 is SGHNT and CDR2 YYREEE (reference sequence). V lost 0 bases and J lost 6; bases outside the gene matches: 4. The CDR3 spans 15 residues.

V gene TRBV29-1 combines with J gene TRBJ2-1; 9 nucleotides agree with TRBD1. CDR3 length: 14 residues. Trimming at V came to 1 base and at J to 6 bases, leaving 4 bases not matched to a gene. CDR1 is SQVTM, CDR2 ANQGSEA, per germline. The CDR3 loop is CSVEGDRDSNEQFF. Here the CDR3 DNA reads TGCAGCGTTGAAGGGGACAGGGATTCCAATGAGCAGTTCTTC.

This chain links TRBV5-1 with TRBJ2-7, with 7 bases aligning to TRBD1. This CDR3 is 14 amino acids long. V shed 0 bases, J shed 3 bases, and the junction held 3 bases outside the gene matches. Per germline, CDR1 SGHRS and CDR2 YFSETQ. The chain's CDR3 is CASSLGDSYYEQYF. CDR3 coding DNA: TGCGCCAGCAGCTTGGGGGACAGTTACTACGAGCAGTACTTC.

The chain uses TRBV14 and TRBJ1-2; D unresolved. Trimming cost V 5 bases and J 4 bases, with 11 bases left between them. The CDR3 consists of 13 residues. Germline lookup yields CDR1 SGHDN and CDR2 FVKESK. The CDR3 spells CASSFNPSYGYTF. CDR3 DNA sequence: TGTGCCAGCAGCTTTAATCCGTCCTATGGCTACACCTTC.

The chain carries TRBV19 and TRBJ2-2; 9 bases are shared with TRBD1. This CDR3 spans 16 amino acids. Germline-derived CDR1 and CDR2 are LNHDA and SQIVND (reference sequence). V was clipped by 5 bases and J by 5 bases; unmatched bases: 9. This CDR3 reads CASSVPQGAGTGELFF. The CDR3 DNA reads as TGTGCCAGTAGTGTTCCACAGGGGGCGGGGACCGGGGAGCTGTTTTTT.

The V gene is TRBV19, the J gene TRBJ1-6; D uncertain. V was pared by 5 bases and J by 0 bases, with 14 bases between. Germline-derived CDR1 and CDR2 are LNHDA and SQIVND (reference sequence). The CDR3 length is 17 residues. The CDR3, as DNA: TGTGCCAGTAGTCTGGCCGCCGCCAGCTCCTATAATTCACCCCTCCACTTT. Encoded protein: CASSLAAASSYNSPLHF.

The count of this clone is one. One end of the junction does not line up with germline, which may come from a read error. This chain links TRBV2 with TRBJ2-5; 11 bases line up with TRBD1. CDR3 length equals 16 residues. Germline assignment: CDR1 SNHLY and CDR2 FYNNEI. CDR3 bases: TGTGCCAGCCTTGTTTACCGGACAGGGGGCACAGAGACCAAGTACTTC. It codes for CASLVYRTGGTETKYF.

The DNA of the CDR3 is TGTGCCAGCAGTCCTAACCTGGAAGCTTTCTTT. It specifies CASSPNLEAFF. The chain couples TRBV2 to TRBJ1-1; no definite D call. The CDR3 contains 11 residues. Trimming removed 5 bases at V and 8 bases at J, with 9 bases between. Germline-derived CDR1 and CDR2 are SNHLY and FYNNEI.

The chain employs TRBV28 and TRBJ1-2, with D tentatively TRBD1 (6 bases). Germline V CDR1 and CDR2: MDHEN, SYDVKM. The CDR3 runs to 15 residues. V lost 4 bases and J 6 bases, leaving 18 bases between the germline ends. The CDR3 DNA is TGTGCCAGCAGTTCGCCCAGGGGCCCGGGGAATGGCTACACCTTC. Its translation: CASSSPRGPGNGYTF.

V and J are TRBV5-1 and TRBJ2-3; no clear D gene. The CDR3 loop spans 14 amino acids. Germline V gene lookup returns CDR1 SGHRS and CDR2 YFSETQ. Trimming stripped 1 base from V and 6 bases from J, with 12 bases between. CDR3 sequence (DNA): TGCGCCAGCAGCTTGTTTAGTGTCGAGGATACGCAGTATTTT. This translates into CASSLFSVEDTQYF.

The chain carries TRBV28 and TRBJ1-2; D unresolved. Trimming stripped 5 bases from V and 6 bases from J, with 10 bases between. From germline, CDR1 is MDHEN and CDR2 SYDVKM. CDR3 length equals 12 residues. The CDR3 region has the DNA TGTGCCAGCAGTGCCCAGCGGGATGGCTACACCTTC. Its protein is CASSAQRDGYTF.

The rearrangement joins TRBV25-1 to TRBJ2-2; 7 bases map to TRBD2. Germline trimming cut 3 bases from V and 0 bases from J; bases unmatched to any gene: 4. This CDR3 spans 16 amino acids. The germline V gene has CDR1 MGHDK and CDR2 SYGVNS. The CDR3 DNA sequence: TGTGCCAGCAGTGAGGGGCTAGCGGCGAACACCGGGGAGCTGTTTTTT. It codes for CASSEGLAANTGELFF.

The rearrangement joins TRBV9 to TRBJ1-4; TRBD1 might be the D (6 bases). The CDR3 covers 16 residues. V shed 4 bases and J shed 4 bases, with 17 bases lying between them. Germline CDR1 SGDLS, CDR2 YYNGEE. The chain's CDR3 is CASSPTTGYSNEKLFF. The CDR3, as DNA: TGTGCCAGCAGCCCAACCACAGGGTATAGTAATGAAAAACTGTTTTTT.

The V and J genes are TRBV28 and TRBJ2-3; 10 positions match TRBD2. Trimming cost V 5 bases and J 4 bases; bases outside gene matches: 18. Per germline, CDR1 MDHEN and CDR2 SYDVKM. The CDR3 length is 19 residues. CDR3 coding DNA: TGTGCCAGCAGTATCCTGACTCAGCGGGGGGGCCCCTTCTCAGATACGCAGTATTTT. Its translation: CASSILTQRGGPFSDTQYF.

The chain joins TRBV19 to TRBJ1-1, with 8 bases matching TRBD1. Germline CDR1 and CDR2: LNHDA and SQIVND (reference sequence). There are 14 residues in the CDR3. V shed 8 bases and J 5 bases; nucleotides not matched to a gene: 10. The CDR3: CASCFQGARTEAFF. DNA for the CDR3: TGTGCCAGTTGTTTCCAGGGGGCAAGGACTGAAGCTTTCTTT.

Here the CDR3 DNA reads TGTGCCACCGCGTACAGGGTAACGGGCGAGCAGTACTTC. This sequence encodes CATAYRVTGEQYF. This chain connects TRBV15 to TRBJ2-7; weak D call: TRBD1 (6 bases). Germline V gives CDR1 LNHNV, CDR2 YYDKDF (reference sequence). The V end was cut by 8 bases, the J end by 6 bases, with 17 bases between. The CDR3 contains 13 residues.

This clone was seen only once. This rearrangement joins TRBV5-4 to TRBJ2-6; D is undetermined. The CDR3 has 15 amino acids. Germline assignment: CDR1 SGHNT and CDR2 YYREEE (reference sequence). V was shortened by 0 bases and J by 0 bases, with 4 bases between the two germline ends. The CDR3 sequence: CASSLDNSGANVLTF. The CDR3 DNA reads TGTGCCAGCAGCTTGGACAACTCTGGGGCCAACGTCCTGACTTTC.

The chain uses TRBV4-3 and TRBJ2-5; possibly TRBD1 for D (5 bases). The CDR3 consists of 13 residues. Germline assignment: CDR1 LGHNA and CDR2 YSLEER. Trimming pared 5 bases from V and 2 bases from J, leaving 9 bases between. CDR3: CASSVGVQETQYF. The CDR3 DNA is TGCGCCAGCAGCGTAGGGGTTCAAGAGACCCAGTACTTC.

The V and J genes are TRBV7-2 and TRBJ2-1; TRBD1 agrees at 7 bases. The germline V gene has CDR1 SGHTA and CDR2 FQGNSA. The CDR3 loop spans 15 amino acids. Trimming at V came to 2 bases and at J to 2 bases, leaving 3 bases not matched to a gene. CDR3 protein: CASSLNRGPYNEQFF. CDR3 nucleotide sequence: TGTGCCAGCAGCTTAAACAGGGGCCCCTACAATGAGCAGTTCTTC. The variable domain in full, with the rest retrieved from reference TRBV7-2 and TRBJ2-1, is GAGVSQSPSNKVTEKGKDVELRCDPISGHTALYWYRQSLGQGLEFLIYFQGNSAPDKSGLPSDRFSAERTGGSVSTLTIQRTQQEDSAVYLCASSLNRGPYNEQFFGPGTRLTVL.

V is TRBV25-1 and J is TRBJ1-6, with D perhaps matching TRBD1 (6 bases). The CDR3 consists of 15 residues. Germline V lookup: CDR1 MGHDK, CDR2 SYGVNS. Deletions cut 6 bases from V and 6 bases from J, with 15 bases between. DNA for the CDR3: TGTGCCAGCAGGGAACCTGGACAGATTAATTCACCCCTCCACTTT. Translating gives CASREPGQINSPLHF.

This clone has just a few counts. This rearrangement joins TRBV4-3 to TRBJ2-1; TRBD2 aligns across 7 bases. CDR1 is LGHNA, CDR2 YSLEER, per germline. V was clipped by 3 bases and J by 4 bases; unmatched bases: 3. CDR3 length equals 14 residues. CDR3 in amino acids: CASSQVGGYNEQFF. The CDR3 coding sequence is TGCGCCAGCAGCCAGGTCGGGGGGTACAATGAGCAGTTCTTC.

The chain uses TRBV11-2 and TRBJ1-3, with 10 bases lining up with TRBD1. Trimming took 5 bases from V and 8 from J; bases not matched to a gene: 3. This CDR3 has 13 amino acids. Germline lookup yields CDR1 SGHAT and CDR2 FQNNGV. CDR3 residues: CASSRDRGHTIYF. The CDR3 DNA follows: TGTGCCAGCAGCAGGGACAGGGGACACACCATATATTTT.

This clone was counted a few times. This rearrangement joins TRBV20-1 to TRBJ1-1; D ambiguous. The CDR3 is 11 residues long. V gave up 5 bases and J gave up 7 bases, with 11 bases separating them. Germline V CDR1 and CDR2: DFQATT, SNEGSKA (reference sequence). The CDR3 spells CSARNTDEAFF. CDR3 DNA: TGCAGTGCTCGAAATACAGATGAAGCTTTCTTT.

CDR3 coding DNA: TGTGCCAGCTCACTAGGACAGTTCGGGAAACTGTTTTTT. Translated: CASSLGQFGKLFF. V and J are TRBV18 and TRBJ1-4; the D gene is possibly TRBD1 (6 bases). The V gene's germline CDR1 is KGHSH and CDR2 LQKENI. This CDR3 comprises 13 residues. Trimming left V 4 bases short and J 11 bases short, with 14 bases between.

The V and J genes are TRBV10-2 and TRBJ2-1, with 12 bases lining up with TRBD2. The CDR3 sequence is 16 residues long. The V gene end was trimmed by 3 bases and the J gene end by 6 bases; junction bases not matched to a gene: 6. The V gene's germline CDR1 is WSHSY and CDR2 SAAADI. Written as DNA, the CDR3 is TGCGCCAGCAGTGATAGGACTAGCGGGACCGGCAATGAGCAGTTCTTC. Its translation is CASSDRTSGTGNEQFF.

This clone appeared a single time. The rearrangement links TRBV5-1 to TRBJ2-5, with TRBD1 matching over 8 bases. The V and J ends lost 4 bases and 5 bases, in that order; junction bases with no gene match: 10. CDR1 and CDR2 from the germline V gene are SGHRS and YFSETQ. This CDR3 region has 15 residues. The CDR3 loop is CASSGPTGGVETQYF. In nucleotides, the CDR3 is TGCGCCAGCAGCGGCCCTACAGGGGGAGTGGAGACCCAGTACTTC.

The rearrangement uses TRBV28 and TRBJ2-7, with D possibly matching TRBD2 (5 bases). This CDR3 is 14 amino acids long. Germline-derived CDR1 and CDR2 are MDHEN and SYDVKM. V lost 7 bases, J lost 3 bases, and 16 bases lay in between. Written as DNA, the CDR3 is TGTGCCAGCATACCGGGATCAAAGCTCTACGAGCAGTACTTC. It encodes CASIPGSKLYEQYF.

This clone has more than one count but fewer than ten. The chain carries TRBV18 and TRBJ2-7; 12 bases are a match to TRBD2. This CDR3 is 16 amino acids long. CDR1 and CDR2 (germline): KGHSH, LQKENI. J gave up 2 bases and V 4 bases, and 6 bases lay outside the gene matches. CDR3 protein: CASSRSSGRVTYEQYF. Written as DNA, the CDR3 is TGTGCCAGCTCACGGTCTAGCGGGAGGGTTACCTACGAGCAGTACTTC.